This T cell receptor (beta chain) was sequenced in a study of response to subunit inactivated influenza vaccine. Notes on the study in general: Authors suggested each seasonal flu vaccination may recruit only limited numbers of new T cells.

TCRdb re-called the RT-PCR reads with MiXCR, one entry per CDR3 protein. The sample has about 800,000 distinct CDR3 sequences; approximately 22% are singletons. The germline V gene has CDR1 ENHRY and CDR2 SYGVKD. Trimming left V 10 bases short and J 0 bases short, with 28 bases between. The CDR3 has 19 amino acids. This clonotype was observed a few times. Its cognate antigen is unknown. The chain employs TRBV10-3 and TRBJ1-3; possibly TRBD1 for D (6 bases). The sample here was PBMCs from blood, taken 4 to 6 days after vaccination. This TCR was recovered from a man in his forties or fifties who received an inactivated influenza vaccine. The CDR3 DNA reads as TGTGCCACCGGAGATCCGACGTTCGCAGGGGCCCACTCTGGAAACACCATATATTTT. Translated, it gives CATGDPTFAGAHSGNTIYF.